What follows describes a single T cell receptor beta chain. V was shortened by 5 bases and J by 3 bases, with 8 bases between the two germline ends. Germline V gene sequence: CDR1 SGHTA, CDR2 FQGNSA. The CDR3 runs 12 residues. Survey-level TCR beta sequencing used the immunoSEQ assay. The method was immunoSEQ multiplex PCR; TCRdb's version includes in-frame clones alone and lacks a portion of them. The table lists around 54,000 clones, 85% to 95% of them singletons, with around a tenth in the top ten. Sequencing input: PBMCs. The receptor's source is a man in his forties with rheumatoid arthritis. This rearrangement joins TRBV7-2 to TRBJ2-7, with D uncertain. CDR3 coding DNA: TGTGCCAGCAGCCCGGACGGCTACGAGCAGTACTTC. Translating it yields CASSPDGYEQYF.